Shown below are 20 T cell receptor beta chains from a single sample sequenced in a study of T-cell reconstitution after alpha-beta-depleted transplantation in children. Using unique molecular identifiers, the investigators prepared the TCRbeta library. Each CDR3 protein gets one entry after TCRdb re-called the PCR reads with MiXCR. The sample consists of 500,000 to 600,000 distinct CDR3 sequences, around 18% of them appearing once. The source was PBMCs from the stem cell graft donor, collected from the stem cell graft. The receptors come from a human donor who donated a stem cell graft to a child with acute lymphoblastic leukemia.

V gene TRBV9 combines with J gene TRBJ1-1; TRBD1 matches at 7 bases. Unmatched junction bases numbered 8, after V lost 0 bases and J lost 0 bases. The CDR3 consists of 17 residues. Germline V gene sequence: CDR1 SGDLS, CDR2 YYNGEE. The CDR3 region is CASSVGGTATMNTEAFF. The CDR3 DNA is TGTGCCAGCAGCGTAGGGGGGACAGCCACAATGAACACTGAAGCTTTCTTT.

J is TRBJ2-7 and V is TRBV11-1; D gene uncertain. Germline V gene sequence: CDR1 SGHAT, CDR2 FQDESV (reference sequence). The germline V and J ends were trimmed by 5 bases and 3 bases, with 20 bases remaining between them. The CDR3 contains 16 residues. The CDR3, as DNA: TGTGCCAGCAGCCCCACACCGGAAGGCCTGGACTACGAGCAGTACTTC. It codes for CASSPTPEGLDYEQYF.

There are a few counts of this clonotype. The chain carries TRBV29-1 and TRBJ1-1, with 7 nucleotides matching TRBD1. The V gene end was trimmed by 7 bases and the J gene end by 4 bases; junction bases not matched to a gene: 6. Germline V gene lookup returns CDR1 SQVTM and CDR2 ANQGSEA. The CDR3 contains 12 residues. The CDR3 DNA reads as TGCAGCGCCCGACAGGGCACCACTGAAGCTTTCTTT. Encoded protein: CSARQGTTEAFF.

The rearrangement links TRBV29-1 to TRBJ2-1; no clear D. Looked up from germline, CDR1 is SQVTM and CDR2 is ANQGSEA. The CDR3 is 15 residues long. Trimming removed 3 bases at V and 6 bases at J, with 18 bases between. CDR3 DNA: TGCAGCGTTGATAACGAGACCAGCCGAGGCAATGAGCAGTTCTTC. Translating it yields CSVDNETSRGNEQFF.

This clonotype occurred many times. The rearrangement joins TRBV5-6 to TRBJ2-7, with 9 nucleotides matching TRBD1. CDR3 length: 14 residues. Germline values: CDR1 SGHDT, CDR2 YYEEEE. V lost 5 bases and J lost 3; bases outside the gene matches: 6. The CDR3 region has the DNA TGTGCCAGCAGGCCTACAGGGGGCAGCTACGAGCAGTACTTC. Amino acids: CASRPTGGSYEQYF.

This clonotype turned up a few times. The V and J genes are TRBV4-1 and TRBJ2-3; D uncertain. Germline V gene lookup returns CDR1 MGHRA and CDR2 YSYEKL. The CDR3 sequence is 11 residues long. The V gene lost 7 bases and the J gene lost 9 bases, with 11 bases spanning the gap. The CDR3 here is CASIGWGTQYF. The CDR3 coding sequence is TGCGCCAGCATCGGGTGGGGAACGCAGTATTTT.

This clonotype has more than one count but fewer than ten. At one end, the junction sequence differs from germline, possibly due to a read error. The V and J genes are TRBV25-1 and TRBJ2-4, with D possibly TRBD1 on 5 matching bases. Germline assignment: CDR1 MGHDK and CDR2 SYGVNS. The CDR3 sequence is 11 residues long. CDR3 nucleotide sequence: TGTGCCAGCAGTAAAGGCCCTCGGCCAGGGTTC. Its translation is CASSKGPRPGF.

This clonotype was seen a handful of times. The J gene is TRBJ1-4, the V gene TRBV18; D ambiguous. The V gene's germline CDR1 is KGHSH and CDR2 LQKENI. The ends were cut back, 3 bases at V and 8 bases at J, with 10 bases in the middle. This CDR3 comprises 13 residues. The CDR3 DNA is TGTGCCAGCTCACCCGGCCGGGTAGAAAAACTGTTTTTT. Amino acid sequence: CASSPGRVEKLFF.

The chain carries TRBV15 and TRBJ2-1, with TRBD2 identical over 11 bases. The CDR3 spans 16 residues. The V gene end was trimmed by 5 bases and the J gene end by 4 bases; junction bases not matched to a gene: 7. Germline CDR1 reads LNHNV; CDR2 reads YYDKDF (reference sequence). The chain's CDR3 is CATSDVAGGDYNEQFF. CDR3 nucleotide sequence: TGTGCCACCAGCGATGTAGCGGGAGGGGATTACAATGAGCAGTTCTTC.

The chain carries TRBV6-5 and TRBJ1-5; tentatively, D is TRBD1 (6 bases). This CDR3 is 15 amino acids long. Germline V gives CDR1 MNHEY, CDR2 SVGAGI. V shed 0 bases and J shed 3 bases, with 9 bases lying between them. CDR3 in amino acids: CASSYSDSLNQPQHF. The CDR3 nucleotides read TGTGCCAGCAGTTACTCGGACAGCCTCAATCAGCCCCAGCATTTT.

The chain joins TRBV27 to TRBJ1-2, with TRBD1 as a possible D gene (6 bases). V lost 8 bases and J 1 base, leaving 17 bases between the germline ends. This CDR3 contains 15 residues. The germline V gene has CDR1 MNHEY and CDR2 SMNVEV (reference sequence). The CDR3 nucleotides read TGTGCCAGCTGGGGGGGCAGCTTCATTAACTATGGCTACACCTTC. This codes for CASWGGSFINYGYTF.

This clonotype was picked up many times. This rearrangement joins TRBV27 to TRBJ1-3; TRBD1 is a possible D gene (5 bases). There are 13 residues in the CDR3. Germline V gene data show CDR1 as MNHEY and CDR2 as SMNVEV (reference sequence). V was pared by 5 bases and J by 3 bases, with 8 bases between. The CDR3 sequence is CASSRDGGNTIYF. DNA for the CDR3: TGTGCCAGCAGTCGGGACGGTGGAAACACCATATATTTT.

This chain links TRBV20-1 with TRBJ2-5; TRBD2 might be the D (7 bases). V shed 2 bases and J shed 4 bases, with 14 bases lying between them. The V gene's germline CDR1 is DFQATT and CDR2 SNEGSKA (reference sequence). The CDR3 contains 14 residues. The DNA for the CDR3 is TGCAGTGCTAGATTGGGGGGGGGCCCAGAGACCCAGTACTTC. This gives the protein CSARLGGGPETQYF.

This clonotype was detected a few times. The chain employs TRBV20-1 and TRBJ2-5; TRBD2 is a possible D gene (5 bases). Germline CDR1 reads DFQATT; CDR2 reads SNEGSKA (reference sequence). Trimming shortened V by 1 base and J by 4 bases, and 19 bases separated the two germline ends. This CDR3 region has 16 residues. The CDR3 here is CSARGRARGLRETQYF. In DNA form, the CDR3 reads TGCAGTGCTAGAGGCCGAGCCCGGGGTCTCCGAGAGACCCAGTACTTC.

This rearrangement joins TRBV29-1 to TRBJ1-2; D unresolved. CDR1 and CDR2 from the germline V gene are SQVTM and ANQGSEA. There are 14 residues in the CDR3. The V end lost 3 bases, the J end lost 4 bases, and 15 bases lay between the germline ends. This CDR3 reads CSVDSWGAGYGYTF. The CDR3 DNA follows: TGCAGCGTTGATAGCTGGGGTGCAGGCTATGGCTACACCTTC.

There are a few counts of this clonotype. The chain recombines TRBV12-3 or TRBV12-4 with TRBJ2-1; D unclear. V lost 4 bases, J lost 12 bases, and 13 bases lay in between. The CDR3 contains 12 residues. CDR3 nucleotide sequence: TGTGCCAGCAGTTACGGGTCCCCGGGGCAGTTCTTC. It encodes CASSYGSPGQFF.

The rearrangement uses TRBV21-1 and TRBJ1-2. TRBV21-1 is deemed a pseudogene. This CDR3 has 19 amino acids. CDR3 amino acids: CASSKVSQCLGPGNYGYTF. DNA of the CDR3: TGTGCCAGCAGCAAAGTTTCGCAGTGTCTAGGGCCGGGGAACTATGGCTACACCTTC.

The sample holds a few counts of this clonotype. The V gene is TRBV2, the J gene TRBJ2-5, with 8 bases fitting TRBD2. Trimming removed 5 bases from V and 4 bases from J; junction bases left unmatched: 9. CDR1 is SNHLY and CDR2 is FYNNEI in the germline V gene. The CDR3 extends over 15 amino acids. This CDR3 reads CASSFLAGRGETQYF. CDR3 DNA sequence: TGTGCCAGCAGTTTTCTAGCGGGCCGCGGAGAGACCCAGTACTTC.

In this sample, this clonotype turned up a few times. The chain couples TRBV20-1 to TRBJ2-5; the D gene could be TRBD1 or TRBD2 (5 bases each). Trimming pared 6 bases from V and 2 bases from J, leaving 13 bases between. The length of the CDR3 is 13 residues. The germline V gene has CDR1 DFQATT and CDR2 SNEGSKA (reference sequence). This chain's CDR3 is CSALGVYQETQYF. As DNA, the CDR3 is TGCAGTGCGCTGGGGGTATATCAAGAGACCCAGTACTTC.

The chain combines TRBV18 with TRBJ1-5; the match to TRBD1 covers 7 bases. V lost 1 base, J lost 5 bases, and 5 bases stayed unmatched. The CDR3 consists of 15 residues. Germline V gene sequence: CDR1 KGHSH, CDR2 LQKENI. The CDR3 nucleotides are TGTGCCAGCTCACCACGCCAGGGGGTAGATCAGCCCCAGCATTTT. Translating gives CASSPRQGVDQPQHF.